This is a list of T cell receptor beta chains from one sample in a study of blood T cell repertoires in COVID-19. The protocol was immunoSEQ multiplex PCR, while the TCRdb copy is restricted to in-frame clones and leaves out a portion. The repertoire holds 200,000 to 250,000 clones, with about four fifths as singletons. Material for sequencing was peripheral blood. The origin of the receptors is a woman aged 80 or over with COVID-19, enrolled during active disease. Both conserved end residues are part of each CDR3. A D gene is named only where the DNA matches it firmly. Clone size is stated in some rows and not others, as once, few, many or a class when expanded.

.	TRBV5-1	TRBJ1-1	.	CASSSSTGKHTEAFF	TGCGCCAGCAGCTCCAGCACGGGGAAGCACACTGAAGCTTTCTTT
TRBD1	TRBV5-1	TRBJ1-2	.	CASSLSVGQGVGGYTF	TGCGCCAGCAGCTTGTCCGTTGGACAGGGGGTCGGCGGCTACACCTTC
.	TRBV28	TRBJ1-5	.	CARIPGGKRGSNQPQHF	TGTGCCCGGATCCCCGGGGGAAAGAGAGGAAGCAATCAGCCCCAGCATTTT
.	TRBV10-3	TRBJ1-1	.	CAIASNTEAFF	TGTGCCATCGCCAGTAACACTGAAGCTTTCTTT
.	TRBV24-1	TRBJ2-2	once	CATSDYAGSNTGELFF	TGTGCCACCAGTGATTATGCGGGATCGAACACCGGGGAGCTGTTTTTT
TRBD1	TRBV11-2	TRBJ2-4	.	CASSLGPGGGNIQYF	TGTGCCAGCAGCTTAGGGCCAGGGGGCGGAAACATTCAGTACTTC
.	TRBV6-6	TRBJ1-5	.	CASTQGNNQPQHF	TGTGCCAGCACCCAGGGAAACAATCAGCCCCAGCATTTT
.	TRBV27	TRBJ2-1	.	CASSREGSFYNEQFF	TGTGCCAGCAGTCGAGAGGGTAGCTTCTACAATGAGCAGTTCTTC
.	TRBV5-5	TRBJ2-6	.	CASSTTIGANVLTF	TGTGCCAGCAGCACCACTATTGGGGCCAACGTCCTGACTTTC
.	TRBV18	TRBJ1-1	.	CASSRVELTEAFF	TGTGCCAGCTCACGGGTGGAGCTCACTGAAGCTTTCTTT
.	TRBV18	TRBJ1-6	.	CASSLTVENSPLHF	TGTGCCAGCTCACTGACAGTAGAGAATTCACCCCTCCACTTT
TRBD2	TRBV3-1/TRBV3-2	TRBJ2-5	.	CASSRGLADKETQYF	TGTGCCAGCAGCCGCGGACTAGCGGATAAAGAGACCCAGTACTTC
.	TRBV10-3	TRBJ2-7	.	CAISEDRIYEQYF	TGTGCCATCAGTGAGGACAGGATCTACGAGCAGTACTTC
.	TRBV4-3	TRBJ2-3	once	CASSQEGAVLRADTQYF	TGCGCCAGCAGCCAAGAGGGAGCGGTGCTGAGAGCCGATACGCAGTATTTT
TRBD2	TRBV5-6	TRBJ2-3	once	CASSPSGGVDTQYF	TGTGCCAGCAGCCCTTCGGGAGGGGTAGATACGCAGTATTTT
.	TRBV5-1	TRBJ2-6	.	CASSLVPTGSGANVLTF	TGCGCCAGCAGCTTGGTTCCGACCGGGTCTGGGGCCAACGTCCTGACTTTC
TRBD1	TRBV28	TRBJ2-5	once	CASNPGQGAQETQYF	TGTGCCAGCAACCCTGGACAGGGGGCCCAAGAGACCCAGTACTTC
TRBD1	TRBV2	TRBJ2-3	.	CASRRDRGDTQYF	TGTGCCAGCAGACGAGACAGGGGGGATACGCAGTATTTT
.	TRBV5-1	TRBJ1-1	few	CASSLGQVTEAFF	TGCGCCAGCAGCTTGGGACAGGTCACTGAAGCTTTCTTT
.	TRBV7-2	TRBJ1-6	.	CASSLAGGSSPLHF	TGTGCCAGCAGCTTAGCGGGAGGGAGTTCACCCCTCCACTTT
.	TRBV7-2	TRBJ2-5	once	CASSLEQQETQYF	TGTGCCAGCAGCTTAGAACAGCAAGAGACCCAGTACTTC
TRBD2	TRBV18	TRBJ2-7	.	CASSPPGSLAGASYEQYF	TGTGCCAGCTCACCCCCCGGGTCACTAGCGGGGGCCTCCTACGAGCAGTACTTC
.	TRBV27	TRBJ1-5	once	CASSFGPNQPQHF	TGTGCCAGCAGTTTTGGGCCCAATCAGCCCCAGCATTTT
.	TRBV6-5	TRBJ2-3	.	CASTAGDTQYF	TGTGCCAGCACCGCCGGGGATACGCAGTATTTT
.	TRBV6-1	TRBJ2-3	.	CASSDSQGGTDTQYF	TGTGCCAGCAGTGATTCACAGGGCGGCACAGATACGCAGTATTTT
.	TRBV7-3	TRBJ2-2	.	CASSLMGLANTGELFF	TGTGCCAGCAGCTTAATGGGACTGGCGAACACCGGGGAGCTGTTTTTT
TRBD1	TRBV27	TRBJ1-2	.	CASSKGQGIYGYTF	TGTGCCAGCAGTAAGGGACAGGGCATCTATGGCTACACCTTC
TRBD2	TRBV9	TRBJ2-3	.	CASSPSGRGTDTQYF	TGTGCCAGCAGCCCAAGCGGGAGGGGCACAGATACGCAGTATTTT
.	TRBV7-2	TRBJ2-7	few	CASSLRTGVFYEQYF	TGTGCCAGCAGCTTAAGGACGGGAGTCTTCTACGAGCAGTACTTC
.	TRBV6-2/TRBV6-3	TRBJ2-3	once	CASSRDFITDTQYF	TGTGCCAGCAGCCGGGACTTTATCACAGATACGCAGTATTTT
TRBD2	TRBV28	TRBJ2-3	.	CASSFRQGGADTQYF	TGTGCCAGCAGTTTTAGGCAGGGAGGGGCAGATACGCAGTATTTT
.	TRBV5-4	TRBJ1-2	.	CASSLAPQGWYGYTF	TGTGCCAGCAGCTTGGCCCCGCAGGGGTGGTATGGCTACACCTTC
TRBD1	TRBV2	TRBJ1-3	.	CASDRDSSGNTIYF	TGTGCCAGCGACAGGGACAGCTCTGGAAACACCATATATTTT
.	TRBV15	TRBJ1-3	.	CATSRDRNTIYF	TGTGCCACCAGCAGAGATAGAAACACCATATATTTT
.	TRBV14	TRBJ1-3	.	CASSQVGLSIYF	TGTGCCAGCAGCCAAGTGGGCCTCAGCATATATTTT
.	TRBV5-1	TRBJ1-2	.	CASSFQGNNYGYTF	TGCGCCAGCAGCTTCCAGGGGAATAACTATGGCTACACCTTC
.	TRBV7-3	TRBJ1-5	.	CASSLTSGSDQPQHF	TGTGCCAGCAGCTTAACATCGGGGTCCGATCAGCCCCAGCATTTT
TRBD2	TRBV7-6	TRBJ2-5	.	CASSLDPSGRETQYF	TGTGCCAGCAGCTTAGACCCCAGCGGGAGAGAGACCCAGTACTTC
.	TRBV5-5	TRBJ2-6	once	CASSPRSQTGANVLTF	TGTGCCAGCAGCCCACGGTCTCAAACTGGGGCCAACGTCCTGACTTTC
TRBD1	TRBV2	TRBJ1-3	.	CASRADRGQRGNTIYF	TGTGCCAGCAGGGCTGACAGGGGGCAGAGAGGAAACACCATATATTTT
.	TRBV6-5	TRBJ1-2	.	CASSYSIDTPYGYTF	TGTGCCAGCAGTTATTCCATCGACACCCCCTATGGCTACACCTTC
.	TRBV11-2	TRBJ2-5	.	CASSQQVRETQYF	TGTGCCAGCAGCCAACAGGTTCGAGAGACCCAGTACTTC
.	TRBV9	TRBJ2-2	.	CASSAHPDTGELFF	TGTGCCAGCAGCGCACACCCAGACACCGGGGAGCTGTTTTTT
.	TRBV7-9	TRBJ1-1	.	CASSLGGMAFF	TGTGCCAGCAGCTTAGGGGGCATGGCTTTCTTT
TRBD2	TRBV27	TRBJ2-7	.	CASSSRVRGRLSF	TGTGCCAGCAGTTCTCGGGTTCGCGGGAGACTTTCTTTC
.	TRBV2	TRBJ2-1	.	CASSESGFNEQFF	TGTGCCAGCAGTGAATCGGGGTTCAATGAGCAGTTCTTC
TRBD2	TRBV7-2	TRBJ2-5	.	CASSRDRGGRETQYF	TGTGCCAGCAGCCGGGACCGGGGAGGGAGGGAGACCCAGTACTTC